This TCR beta chain was found in a study of OX40 agonist ivuxolimab in advanced cancers. Study as a whole: Across the patients, intravenous ivuxolimab was delivered every 2 weeks at 0.01 to 10 mg/kg. Head and neck, renal cell, melanoma or hepatocellular carcinoma were the cancers that dose-escalation patients had. Study observations and caveats: Not determined was the antigen specificity of the expanded peripheral T cells.

People who had autoimmune disease history or systemic immunosuppression were excluded. Looked up from germline, CDR1 is MDHEN and CDR2 is SYDVKM. The CDR3 runs 12 residues. Between the trimmed V and J ends, which lost 6 bases and 4 bases, there was a span of 9 bases. TCRdb's table, derived via immunoSEQ multiplex PCR, lists solely in-frame clones and lacks some. The data hold 40,000 to 45,000 clones, with 85% to 90% observed a single time. Concerning this clone: Its target is unknown.

V and J are TRBV28 and TRBJ1-1; D is perhaps TRBD1 (6 bases). The TCR was taken from an adult with an advanced solid tumor such as melanoma, head and neck, liver or kidney cancer. The specimen comprised CD4+ or CD8+ T cells sorted from blood, sampled in a trial of the OX40 agonist ivuxolimab. The CDR3 nucleotides read TGTGCCAGCAGCCTGACAGGCACTGAAGCTTTCTTT. Amino acid sequence: CASSLTGTEAFF.